This TCR beta chain originates from a study of blood T cells in healthy people across ages. Study results and caveats: PBMC samples, being unsorted, prevented any conclusive comparison of naive and antigen-experienced cells.

Turning to this clonotype: Its antigen is not known.

Researchers collected about 9.7 milliliters of peripheral blood from every single donor. A second about 7 to 12 cycle PCR used barcoded and J-beta primers. From the 5' RACE reads, TCRdb called clonotypes with MiXCR, one entry per CDR3 protein. The sample has a few hundred thousand distinct CDR3 sequences, about 27% seen once. These sequences were also reported in another study, on T cells of mothers and their children. That study reports: The yield was over 9 million TCR beta CDR3 reads from each mother and about 3.2 million from each child.

The source material was blood. The sequence derives from a boy between 2 and 10 years old in good health.

CDR3 region: CASSWSQGANYGYTF. The CDR3 bases are TGCGCCAGCAGCTGGTCACAGGGGGCGAACTATGGCTACACCTTC. The rearrangement links TRBV5-1 to TRBJ1-2; TRBD1 aligns across 9 bases. V lost 3 bases to trimming and J lost 2 bases; unmatched junction nucleotides: 5. Germline lookup yields CDR1 SGHRS and CDR2 YFSETQ. This CDR3 is 15 amino acids long.